This entry is about one T cell receptor beta chain. Its specificity is not known. Genomic DNA came from around 84 million PBMCs in unsorted samples. This record belongs to a study of shared clonotypes between healthy human individuals. Unsorted PBMC DNA was run through sequencing on ten immunoSEQ deep assay plates. Original data processing: Owing to the provision of junction-only sequences devoid of quality scores by immunoSEQ, filtering differed. TCRdb keeps only in-frame clones here, not all; method: immunoSEQ multiplex PCR. V and J calls plus clone size are reproduced from that table; the DNA served to infer D and trimming. Altogether about 490,000 clones are present, about 72% being singletons, with the ten largest covering 9.5% to 15%. Trimming took 6 bases from V and 4 from J, leaving 9 bases between them. The CDR3 length is 11 residues. The germline V gene encodes CDR1 SQVTM and CDR2 ANQGSEA.

Findings and limits, study-wide: Sequencing depth was expected to influence donor clonotype sharing.

This TCR came from a woman between 40 and 50 years old in good health. Some clones in this sample may be carry-over from other donors' samples. The chain recombines TRBV29-1 with TRBJ2-5; the D is unclear. The sample taken for sequencing was PBMCs. CDR3 in amino acids: CSVGRVETQYF. DNA for the CDR3: TGCAGCGTCGGACGGGTAGAGACCCAGTACTTC.